These 3 T cell receptor beta chains share one sample of origin, sequenced in a study of technical replicates of blood from a few donors. The table came from immunoSEQ multiplex PCR; TCRdb's copy has only in-frame clones and leaves some out. Among 80,000 to 95,000 clones, 94% were seen once, and the ten largest hold 0.2% to 0.25%. What was sequenced was T cells isolated from PBMCs. The receptors originated from a human donor in good health.

V is TRBV5-1 and J is TRBJ2-3, with 8 bases aligning to TRBD2. V dropped 2 bases and J dropped 2; count of bases not matched to a gene: 7. The CDR3 spans 16 residues. Per germline, CDR1 SGHRS and CDR2 YFSETQ. CDR3 sequence: CASSFSGLANTDTQYF. In DNA form, the CDR3 reads TGCGCCAGCAGCTTCTCTGGACTAGCTAACACAGATACGCAGTATTTT.

V gene TRBV5-4 combines with J gene TRBJ2-7; 10 bases fit TRBD2. The length of the CDR3 is 16 residues. From germline, CDR1 is SGHNT and CDR2 YYREEE (reference sequence). The V and J ends lost 0 bases and 9 bases, in that order; junction bases with no gene match: 12. Written as DNA, the CDR3 is TGTGCCAGCAGCTTGGGGGGGCTAGCGGGAGAGAAGCCGCAGTACTTC. Translated: CASSLGGLAGEKPQYF.

V gene TRBV20-1 combines with J gene TRBJ1-4; D call uncertain. Germline assignment: CDR1 DFQATT and CDR2 SNEGSKA (reference sequence). This CDR3 has 11 amino acids. V shed 3 bases and J shed 8 bases, with 7 bases lying between them. The CDR3: CSARRGEKLFF. CDR3 nucleotide sequence: TGCAGTGCTAGGCGGGGAGAAAAACTGTTTTTT.